Included here is one TCR beta chain sequence, with context. Its antigen is unknown. The CDR3 is 16 residues long. Trimming took 5 bases from V and 2 from J, leaving 19 bases between them. Per the germline V gene, CDR1 is MDHEN and CDR2 is SYDVKM. Each cDNA held unique molecular identifiers, and template switching gave it a universal primer site. A single record per CDR3 protein comes from TCRdb applying MiXCR to the 5' RACE reads. The sample lists about 500,000 distinct CDR3 sequences, approximately 15% occurring once. The sample comes from a study of identical twins. Study results and caveats: Researchers reported weaker excess twin sharing in beta out-of-frame sequences. Twin-shared out-of-frame alpha sequences showed excess low generation probability.

This same sample was also part of a study on yellow fever vaccine responses in identical twins. This second study says: Twins' vaccine T cell responses reportedly seemed partly convergent and partly personalized.

The chain has TRBV28 and TRBJ2-7; D uncertain. Sequencing was done on a sample of CD4+ T cells sorted from blood. The receptor was isolated from a woman aged 18-30 years in good health. The CDR3 DNA reads as TGTGCCAGCAGTGCCGCATATAGGTCAATCCCCTACGAGCAGTACTTC. It is translated as CASSAAYRSIPYEQYF.